This TCR beta chain was recorded in a study of blood T cell repertoires in COVID-19. Across the whole study: COVID-19 samples from acute and convalescent phases originated in the United States, Italy and Spain.

Patients at the Seattle site were enrolled during active infection and followed longitudinally. Original processing notes: Nucleated cell counts were estimated from reference gene primer amplification. Some clones are missing from TCRdb's copy, which holds only in-frame ones; the method was immunoSEQ multiplex PCR. That table furnishes V, J and clone size, whereas the DNA furnished D and trimming. The table includes about 160,000 clones, more than 85% detected once. From germline, CDR1 is LGHDT and CDR2 YNNKEL (reference sequence). The ends lost 3 bases at V and 14 bases at J; junction bases unmatched: 7. This CDR3 has 13 amino acids.

This TCR derives from a woman in her fifties or sixties with COVID-19, enrolled during active disease. Input material: peripheral blood. The chain links TRBV3-1 (or the pseudogene TRBV3-2) to TRBJ2-1, with 10 positions matching TRBD2. The CDR3 DNA is TGTGCCAGCAGCCAGCGACTAGCGGGTAGAGAGTTCTTC. It is translated as CASSQRLAGREFF.